Sequencing of this T cell receptor beta chain was carried out in a study of blood T cell repertoires in COVID-19. Turning to the study itself: PBMCs, B-cell-depleted T cells, or T cells were the source of the cDNA or gDNA that made up the material.

The method was immunoSEQ multiplex PCR; TCRdb's version includes in-frame clones alone and lacks a portion of them. The sample consists of roughly 190,000 clones, 75% to 85% of them appearing once. The V end was cut by 7 bases, the J end by 10 bases, with 17 bases between. The CDR3 runs 13 residues. The V gene's germline CDR1 is LGHDT and CDR2 YNNKEL (reference sequence). This clone has only a few counts. This TCR derives from a woman aged 50 to 60 with acute COVID-19. The rearrangement links TRBV3-1 (or the pseudogene TRBV3-2) to TRBJ2-1; D possibly corresponds to TRBD2 (6 bases). Sequencing was performed on PBMCs or T cells enriched from blood (not recorded which). In DNA form, the CDR3 reads TGTGCCAGCACCATGCCAGGCGGGACGGAGCAGTTCTTC. Residues: CASTMPGGTEQFF.